This T cell receptor (beta chain) was documented in a study of blood T cell repertoires in COVID-19. On the study more broadly: Whether acute or convalescent, the COVID-19 samples came from the United States, Italy and Spain.

Clones were read by immunoSEQ multiplex PCR, and TCRdb kept only the in-frame ones, dropping some. The table has fewer than 200,000 clones, 84% seen once. Either two negative PCRs, clearance, or symptom resolution qualified Cohort 3 donors as recovered. The germline CDR1 and CDR2 sequences are ENHRY and SYGVKD. Trimming removed 3 bases from V and 2 bases from J; junction bases left unmatched: 3. The CDR3 runs to 15 residues. The sample taken for sequencing was PBMCs or T cells enriched from blood (not recorded which). The TCR comes from a man aged 50 to 59 who had recovered from COVID-19. The chain carries TRBV10-3 and TRBJ2-3; the match to TRBD2 covers 9 bases. The CDR3 here is CAISDLAGATDTQYF. In DNA, the CDR3 is TGTGCCATCAGTGATTTAGCGGGGGCCACAGATACGCAGTATTTT.